The rows below give T cell receptor beta chains drawn from one sample of a study of vaccination and CD4 T cells after COVID-19. TCRdb reprocessed the PCR reads via MiXCR and lists one record per CDR3 protein. The sample includes around 19,000 distinct CDR3 sequences, 78% of them seen just once. The antigens these receptors bind are not known. The sequenced sample was CD4+ T cells from blood, cultured in vitro, obtained after SARS-CoV-2 vaccination. The receptors originated from a human donor who received a COVID-19 vaccine. CDR3s include the opening cysteine and the closing phenylalanine or tryptophan. A D gene is named only where the DNA matches it firmly. Size is stated for part of the rows, as once, few or many counts, or as a class when the clone is expanded.

>17|.|TRBJ1-1|.|TRBV10-2
CASSESVGQGMGTEAFF
TGCGCCAGCAGTGAGTCTGTAGGGCAGGGGATGGGCACTGAAGCTTTCTTT
>13|.|TRBJ2-7|TRBD1|TRBV5-1
CASSGQGAYEQYF
TGCGCCAGCAGCGGACAGGGGGCCTACGAGCAGTACTTC
>16|.|TRBJ2-3|.|TRBV6-1
CASGKQEGGNTDTQYF
TGTGCCAGCGGAAAACAAGAGGGCGGAAACACAGATACGCAGTATTTT
>16|.|TRBJ2-2|.|TRBV7-2
CASSSGSVLYTGELFF
TGTGCCAGCAGCTCAGGGAGCGTACTGTACACCGGGGAGCTGTTTTTT
>12|.|TRBJ2-5|.|TRBV20-1
CSASPLAETQYF
TGCAGTGCTAGTCCCCTAGCGGAGACCCAGTACTTC
>13|.|TRBJ2-7|.|TRBV27
CASSFSRTGQQYF
TGTGCCAGCAGTTTTAGTCGTACGGGGCAGCAGTACTTC
>13|large|TRBJ1-5|.|TRBV7-2
CASSLKVNQPQHF
TGTGCCAGCAGCTTAAAGGTTAATCAGCCCCAGCATTTT
>14|.|TRBJ1-5|.|TRBV30
CAWSGDEINQPQHF
TGTGCCTGGAGTGGGGATGAGATCAATCAGCCCCAGCATTTT
>13|.|TRBJ2-5|.|TRBV30
CAWSNNQGETQYF
TGTGCCTGGAGTAACAACCAAGGGGAGACCCAGTACTTC
>18|few|TRBJ1-6|TRBD1|TRBV19
CASSTSRDRSPSLAPLHF
TGTGCCAGTAGCACTAGTCGGGACAGGTCGCCCTCCTTGGCACCCCTCCACTTT
>17|.|TRBJ2-5|.|TRBV2
CASSESRLKGGETAQYF
TGTGCCAGCAGTGAAAGCCGGCTAAAGGGGGGAGAGACGGCCCAGTACTTC
>13|.|TRBJ1-5|TRBD1|TRBV30
CAWTTGGDQPQHF
TGTGCCTGGACGACAGGGGGTGATCAGCCCCAGCATTTT
>17|few|TRBJ2-7|.|TRBV19
CASSILADGTRVYEQYF
TGTGCCAGTAGCATTCTAGCTGACGGGACACGGGTCTACGAGCAGTACTTC
>14|.|TRBJ1-4|.|TRBV10-3
CAISTGRTNEKLFF
TGTGCCATCAGTACAGGGCGCACTAATGAAAAACTGTTTTTT
>14|once|TRBJ2-5|.|TRBV5-1
CASSSRENQETQYF
TGCGCCAGCAGCTCCAGGGAAAACCAAGAGACCCAGTACTTC
>12|.|TRBJ1-5|.|TRBV7-6
CASSFTYQPQHF
TGTGCCAGCAGCTTTACATATCAGCCCCAGCATTTT
>15|.|TRBJ2-7|TRBD1|TRBV6-1
CASSYADRGVYEQYF
TGTGCCAGCAGTTACGCGGACAGGGGAGTCTACGAGCAGTACTTC
>16|.|TRBJ1-5|TRBD1|TRBV19
CASSLPSGTGGQPQHF
TGTGCCAGTAGTCTCCCTAGCGGGACAGGGGGACAGCCCCAGCATTTT
>13|once|TRBJ1-1|.|TRBV10-3
CAISGTQNTEAFF
TGTGCCATCAGCGGGACACAAAACACTGAAGCTTTCTTT
>15|once|TRBJ1-1|.|TRBV11-2
CASSLSRPGPTEAFF
TGTGCCAGCAGCTTAAGCCGCCCCGGACCCACCGAAGCTTTCTTT
>14|.|TRBJ2-7|.|TRBV19
CASSRTATTYEQYF
TGTGCCAGTAGTAGGACAGCTACTACCTACGAGCAGTACTTC
>16|.|TRBJ2-1|.|TRBV24-1
CATSEISGMRGGEQFF
TGTGCCACCAGTGAGATTTCGGGGATGAGAGGGGGGGAGCAGTTCTTC
>15|.|TRBJ2-7|.|TRBV6-5
CASSYSRHSSYEQYF
TGTGCCAGCAGTTACTCGAGGCACAGCTCCTACGAGCAGTACTTC
>19|.|TRBJ1-5|.|TRBV12-5
CASGLVRDGEIGGNQPQHF
TGTGCTAGTGGTTTGGTGCGAGACGGGGAAATCGGGGGCAATCAGCCCCAGCATTTT
>19|.|TRBJ2-4|TRBD2|TRBV5-4
CASSPEIPERGEDKNIQYF
TGTGCCAGCAGCCCCGAAATACCGGAGCGGGGGGAGGACAAAAACATTCAGTACTTC
>16|few|TRBJ2-3|.|TRBV24-1
CATSDTDSGTPDTQYF
TGTGCCACCAGTGATACGGACTCCGGGACCCCCGATACGCAGTATTTT
>12|.|TRBJ1-1|.|TRBV12-3/TRBV12-4
CASRRTGTEAFF
TGTGCCAGCAGGCGTACGGGCACTGAAGCTTTCTTT
>19|.|TRBJ2-6|.|TRBV11-3
CASSLGSGAGSGGANVLTF
TGTGCCAGCAGCTTAGGCTCTGGAGCAGGGTCAGGTGGGGCCAACGTCCTGACTTTC
>17|few|TRBJ1-2|.|TRBV10-3
CAISETHTPGQGYGYTF
TGTGCCATCAGTGAGACCCATACTCCGGGACAAGGCTATGGCTACACCTTC
>13|.|TRBJ1-2|.|TRBV27
CASSSLGDHGYTF
TGTGCCAGCAGTTCCTTAGGGGACCATGGCTACACCTTC
>12|.|TRBJ1-1|.|TRBV19
CASSKTNTEAFF
TGTGCCAGTAGTAAAACGAACACTGAAGCTTTCTTT
>15|.|TRBJ2-7|.|TRBV11-2
CASSPIGPGSYEQYF
TGTGCCAGCAGCCCGATAGGACCAGGCTCCTACGAGCAGTACTTC
>14|.|TRBJ2-7|.|TRBV7-8
CASSQAGQHYEQYF
TGTGCCAGCAGCCAGGCGGGACAACACTACGAGCAGTACTTC
>16|.|TRBJ2-3|TRBD2|TRBV30
CAWSAGGASFEDTQYF
TGTGCCTGGAGTGCCGGGGGGGCAAGTTTTGAAGATACGCAGTATTTT
>15|.|TRBJ2-1|.|TRBV7-9
CASSSRSSSYNEQFF
TGTGCCAGCAGCTCCCGTAGTAGCTCCTACAATGAGCAGTTCTTC
>11|.|TRBJ2-4|.|TRBV20-1
CSAGTLNIQYF
TGCAGTGCCGGGACATTAAACATTCAGTACTTC
>15|.|TRBJ1-6|TRBD1|TRBV7-6
CASSLGQGANSPLHF
TGTGCCAGCAGCTTGGGACAGGGAGCTAATTCACCCCTCCACTTT
>15|.|TRBJ1-4|TRBD1|TRBV15
CATSRAGQGDEKLFF
TGTGCCACCAGCAGAGCGGGACAGGGAGATGAAAAACTGTTTTTT
>15|.|TRBJ2-3|TRBD2|TRBV7-2
CASSFSGGAADTQYF
TGTGCCAGCAGCTTTTCCGGGGGGGCCGCAGATACGCAGTATTTT
>15|.|TRBJ1-2|TRBD1|TRBV11-3
CASSPRQGHISGYTF
TGTGCCAGCAGCCCCCGACAGGGACACATCTCTGGCTACACCTTC